Listed below are T cell receptor beta chains from one sample, sequenced in a study of T cells after yellow fever vaccination. TCRdb recomputed calls from the 5' RACE reads with MiXCR, one row per CDR3 protein. The data show hundreds of thousands of distinct CDR3 sequences, about 13% seen once. Here the sequenced sample was PBMCs, taken on the day of the yellow fever booster vaccination. Receptors originate from a man aged 25 to 45 who received the YFV17D yellow fever vaccine. The CDR3 runs from the conserved cysteine through the conserved F or W. The D gene is left open where the match is weak. Clone size is given for some rows only: seen once, a few or many times, or a class if the clone is expanded.

TRBJ2-1 | few | TRBD2 | TRBV20-1 | CSAPGLAGGGEQFF | TGCAGTGCTCCGGGACTAGCGGGAGGAGGGGAGCAGTTCTTC
TRBJ1-5 | few | NA | TRBV20-1 | CSAWRTKADQPQHF | TGCAGTGCTTGGCGGACGAAAGCGGATCAGCCCCAGCATTTT
TRBJ2-1 | NA | NA | TRBV5-1 | CASSSRAVAAYNEQFF | TGCGCCAGCAGCTCCAGGGCGGTAGCGGCATACAATGAGCAGTTCTTC
TRBJ2-1 | few | NA | TRBV12-3/TRBV12-4 | CASSETVTSSYNEQFF | TGTGCCAGCAGCGAGACAGTTACGAGCTCCTACAATGAGCAGTTCTTC
TRBJ2-7 | NA | NA | TRBV20-1 | CSARGSDGAQTEQYF | TGCAGTGCTAGAGGCAGCGACGGAGCACAGACGGAGCAGTACTTC
TRBJ2-1 | few | NA | TRBV5-1 | CASSLEHTEFF | TGCGCCAGCAGCTTGGAGCATACGGAGTTCTTC
TRBJ1-5 | NA | TRBD1 | TRBV7-2 | CASSSRQGEQPQHF | TGTGCCAGCAGCTCGAGACAGGGGGAACAGCCCCAGCATTTT
TRBJ2-5 | few | NA | TRBV10-3 | CAISESRFQETQYF | TGTGCCATCAGTGAGTCCCGGTTCCAAGAGACCCAGTACTTC
TRBJ2-3 | few | NA | TRBV7-2 | CASSLSPRGITDTQYF | TGTGCCAGCAGCCTCAGCCCCCGGGGCATCACAGATACGCAGTATTTT
TRBJ2-1 | NA | TRBD2 | TRBV6-2/TRBV6-3 | CASSQGTSLYNEQFF | TGTGCCAGCAGCCAGGGGACTAGCCTTTACAATGAGCAGTTCTTC
TRBJ2-4 | NA | NA | TRBV7-2 | CASSLVGGGENIQYF | TGTGCCAGCAGCTTAGTGGGAGGAGGCGAAAACATTCAGTACTTC
TRBJ2-3 | few | TRBD2 | TRBV5-5 | CASSSIAGGPGDTQYF | TGTGCCAGCAGCTCTATAGCGGGAGGGCCAGGAGATACGCAGTATTTT
TRBJ2-5 | NA | NA | TRBV7-9 | CASSPGVVRAETQYF | TGTGCCAGCAGCCCGGGGGTGGTCAGGGCCGAGACCCAGTACTTC
TRBJ2-1 | NA | NA | TRBV12-5 | CASGLDQASGEQFF | TGTGCTAGTGGTTTGGACCAAGCTTCAGGTGAGCAGTTCTTC
TRBJ2-3 | few | NA | TRBV2 | CASGKGGTDTQYF | TGTGCCAGCGGGAAAGGAGGGACAGATACGCAGTATTTT
TRBJ2-7 | few | NA | TRBV10-3 | CAIRETPSSYEQYF | TGTGCCATCAGGGAGACACCGAGCTCCTACGAGCAGTACTTC
TRBJ2-5 | NA | NA | TRBV5-1 | CASSRQYGETQYF | TGCGCCAGCAGCCGACAGTATGGGGAGACCCAGTACTTC
TRBJ2-7 | few | NA | TRBV20-1 | CSARGPIDEQYF | TGCAGTGCTAGAGGTCCGATAGACGAGCAGTACTTC
TRBJ2-7 | NA | TRBD1 | TRBV5-5 | CASSLSGQGVLYEQYF | TGTGCCAGCAGCCTATCAGGACAGGGGGTTCTCTACGAGCAGTACTTC
TRBJ2-3 | few | NA | TRBV9 | CASSPPTVSDTQYF | TGTGCCAGCAGCCCTCCGACAGTTTCAGATACGCAGTATTTT
TRBJ2-7 | few | TRBD1 | TRBV7-7 | CASSLAGQRTYEQYF | TGTGCCAGCAGCTTAGCGGGACAGAGGACCTACGAGCAGTACTTC
TRBJ2-5 | few | TRBD2 | TRBV7-7 | CASSSGLAGVIVQETQYF | TGTGCCAGCAGCTCGGGACTAGCGGGAGTCATTGTCCAAGAGACCCAGTACTTC
TRBJ1-1 | NA | NA | TRBV30 | CAWHLAPSEAFF | TGTGCCTGGCACCTTGCCCCCAGTGAAGCTTTCTTT
TRBJ1-4 | many | TRBD1 | TRBV11-2 | CASSFDRESGTPTNEKLFF | TGTGCCAGCAGCTTTGACAGGGAATCAGGAACCCCAACTAATGAAAAACTGTTTTTT
TRBJ1-6 | NA | NA | TRBV7-9 | CASSLLSAQDSPLHF | TGTGCCAGCAGCTTATTGTCGGCGCAGGATTCACCCCTCCACTTT
TRBJ2-1 | few | TRBD2 | TRBV10-2 | CASSDQRGGDEQFF | TGCGCCAGCAGTGATCAGCGGGGGGGGGATGAGCAGTTCTTC
TRBJ2-4 | NA | NA | TRBV4-2 | CASSSTWDAKNIQYF | TGTGCCAGCAGCTCCACTTGGGATGCCAAAAACATTCAGTACTTC
TRBJ2-1 | NA | NA | TRBV10-1 | CASSDDRRSSGEQFF | TGCGCCAGCAGTGATGACAGGCGATCATCTGGCGAGCAGTTCTTC
TRBJ2-4 | few | NA | TRBV29-1 | CSAVLNGPQYF | TGCAGCGCCGTGCTAAACGGGCCCCAGTACTTC
TRBJ2-1 | few | NA | TRBV9 | CASNDPVWGRNEQFF | TGTGCCAGCAACGATCCCGTTTGGGGGAGGAATGAGCAGTTCTTC
TRBJ2-1 | NA | TRBD2 | TRBV18 | CASSPRAGGKGNEQFF | TGTGCCAGCTCACCTCGAGCGGGAGGAAAAGGCAATGAGCAGTTCTTC
TRBJ2-3 | few | NA | TRBV20-1 | CSARAFTDTQYF | TGCAGTGCTCGAGCTTTCACAGATACGCAGTATTTT
TRBJ2-2 | many | NA | TRBV20-1 | CSAREYGTTGELFF | TGCAGTGCTAGAGAATACGGGACAACCGGGGAGCTGTTTTTT
TRBJ2-7 | NA | TRBD2 | TRBV4-2 | CASSQDLAETYEQYF | TGTGCCAGCAGCCAAGATCTAGCGGAGACCTACGAGCAGTACTTC
TRBJ2-5 | few | TRBD1 | TRBV30 | CAHDRGGETQYF | TGTGCCCATGACAGGGGGGGAGAGACCCAGTACTTC
TRBJ2-7 | few | TRBD2 | TRBV9 | CASSVVAGSYEQYF | TGTGCCAGCAGCGTAGTAGCGGGGAGCTACGAGCAGTACTTC
TRBJ2-7 | NA | NA | TRBV6-5 | CASSYRGSAREQYF | TGTGCCAGCAGTTACCGAGGGTCTGCTCGCGAGCAGTACTTC
TRBJ1-3 | few | NA | TRBV12-3/TRBV12-4 | CASSSPSGTGNTIYF | TGTGCCAGCAGTTCCCCGAGCGGGACGGGAAACACCATATATTTT
TRBJ2-7 | few | NA | TRBV27 | CASSLRLGITGSYEQYF | TGTGCCAGCAGTTTACGTCTTGGGATTACAGGGTCCTACGAGCAGTACTTC
TRBJ2-6 | few | NA | TRBV20-1 | CSASTFLSGANVLTF | TGCAGTGCTAGTACCTTCCTCTCTGGGGCCAACGTCCTGACTTTC
TRBJ2-1 | few | TRBD2 | TRBV20-1 | CSASPALAGGNHEQFF | TGCAGTGCTAGCCCCGCCCTAGCGGGAGGAAACCATGAGCAGTTCTTC
TRBJ2-6 | NA | NA | TRBV12-3/TRBV12-4 | CAGQNSGANVLTF | TGTGCCGGACAGAACTCTGGGGCCAACGTCCTGACTTTC
TRBJ1-1 | many | TRBD1 | TRBV12-3/TRBV12-4 | CASRETGGLNTEAFF | TGTGCCAGCAGGGAGACAGGGGGACTGAACACTGAAGCTTTCTTT
TRBJ2-7 | few | TRBD2 | TRBV5-6 | CASSMGLAQEQYF | TGTGCCAGCAGCATGGGACTAGCGCAAGAGCAGTACTTC
TRBJ2-3 | NA | NA | TRBV5-6 | CASSLDEHTQYF | TGTGCCAGCAGCTTAGACGAACATACGCAGTATTTT
TRBJ2-3 | many | TRBD1 | TRBV5-1 | CASSRDRGTDTQYF | TGCGCCAGCAGCAGGGACAGGGGTACAGATACGCAGTATTTT
TRBJ2-2 | NA | NA | TRBV12-3/TRBV12-4 | CASSFEVRLTNTGELFF | TGTGCCAGCAGTTTCGAAGTTCGGCTAACGAACACCGGGGAGCTGTTTTTT
TRBJ2-7 | NA | TRBD1 | TRBV27 | CASTPTGVGFYEQYF | TGTGCCAGCACACCCACAGGGGTCGGGTTCTACGAGCAGTACTTC
TRBJ2-3 | many | NA | TRBV10-1 | CASSGQLTDTQYF | TGCGCCAGCTCCGGACAGCTAACAGATACGCAGTATTTT
TRBJ2-3 | NA | NA | TRBV4-3 | CASSQVPFPPPGRDTQYF | TGCGCCAGCAGCCAAGTCCCCTTCCCCCCACCGGGCCGAGATACGCAGTATTTT
TRBJ2-3 | many | NA | TRBV28 | CASSLAGLRADTQYF | TGTGCCAGCAGTTTAGCGGGCTTGAGGGCAGATACGCAGTATTTT
TRBJ2-4 | few | NA | TRBV11-2 | CASSLSQGLVKNIQYF | TGTGCCAGCAGCTTATCGCAGGGCCTGGTCAAAAACATTCAGTACTTC
TRBJ1-6 | few | NA | TRBV7-2 | CASSLAPQGNSPLHF | TGTGCCAGCAGCTTAGCGCCGCAGGGCAATTCACCCCTCCACTTT
TRBJ2-7 | NA | TRBD1 | TRBV6-1 | CASRADRGTYEQYF | TGTGCCAGCAGGGCGGACAGGGGGACCTACGAGCAGTACTTC
TRBJ2-7 | few | TRBD2 | TRBV12-3/TRBV12-4 | CASSLLTSGSLYEQYF | TGTGCCAGCAGTTTACTTACTAGCGGGAGTCTCTACGAGCAGTACTTC
TRBJ2-5 | few | TRBD2 | TRBV10-3 | CAISQAGGETQYF | TGTGCCATCAGTCAAGCGGGAGGCGAGACCCAGTACTTC
TRBJ2-7 | NA | NA | TRBV28 | CASSLYQQSYEQYF | TGTGCCAGCAGTTTATACCAACAATCCTACGAGCAGTACTTC